The source of this T cell receptor (beta chain) is a study of OX40 agonist ivuxolimab in advanced cancers. Assay used: immunoSEQ multiplex PCR; TCRdb lists only in-frame clones, some missing. The sample consists of more than 60,000 clones, less than 90% of them appearing once. V shed 3 bases and J shed 0 bases, with 15 bases lying between them. This CDR3 comprises 17 residues. CDR1 is MNHEY, CDR2 SMNVEV, per germline (reference sequence). The clonotype was recovered from an adult with an advanced solid tumor such as melanoma, head and neck, liver or kidney cancer. The chain has TRBV27 and TRBJ2-1; TRBD1 might be the D (6 bases). Sample: CD4+ or CD8+ T cells sorted from blood, taken in a trial of the OX40 agonist ivuxolimab. DNA of the CDR3: TGTGCCAGCAGTTTGGGACACTTAGGGAGCTCCTACAATGAGCAGTTCTTC. Translated, it gives CASSLGHLGSSYNEQFF.